This T cell receptor beta chain was captured by sequencing in a study of T cells in Graves' hyperthyroidism and ophthalmopathy. Germline trimming cut 3 bases from V and 6 bases from J; bases unmatched to any gene: 3. The CDR3 runs 14 residues. CDR1 and CDR2 (germline): MNHEY, SMNVEV (reference sequence). RNA transcripts served as the template for amplifying TCR beta CDR3 regions. Using the HTBI primer set, a first-round RT-PCR was run on the TCR CDR3. TCRdb reprocessed the multiplex PCR reads with MiXCR, giving one entry per CDR3 protein. This repertoire shows around 520,000 distinct CDR3 sequences, 11% to 15% found once; its top ten account for around 14%. On the basis of clinical symptoms, serum thyroxine and TRAb, thyroid ultrasound and orbital computed tomography, diagnoses were made. This clonotype was found a few times.

This sequence was found in a woman aged 40 to 55 with Graves' hyperthyroidism. The sequencing sample was made of blood. This rearrangement joins TRBV27 to TRBJ2-1; 9 bases align to TRBD2. The CDR3 DNA reads as TGTGCCAGCAGTTTCCTAGCGGGGAGCAATGAGCAGTTCTTC. Translating gives CASSFLAGSNEQFF.